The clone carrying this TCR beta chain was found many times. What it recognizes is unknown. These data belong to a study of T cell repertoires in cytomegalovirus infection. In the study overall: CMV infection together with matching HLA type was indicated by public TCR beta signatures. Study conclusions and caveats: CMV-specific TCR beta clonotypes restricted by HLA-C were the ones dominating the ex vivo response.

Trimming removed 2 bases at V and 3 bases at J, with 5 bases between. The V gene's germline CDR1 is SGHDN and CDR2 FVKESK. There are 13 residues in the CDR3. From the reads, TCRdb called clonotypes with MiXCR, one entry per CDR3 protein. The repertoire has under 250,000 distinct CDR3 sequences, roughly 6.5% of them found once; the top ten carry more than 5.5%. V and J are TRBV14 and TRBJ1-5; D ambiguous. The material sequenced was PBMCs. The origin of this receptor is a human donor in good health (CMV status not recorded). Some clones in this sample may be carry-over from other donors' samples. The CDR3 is CASSQTNNQPQHF. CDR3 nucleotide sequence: TGTGCCAGCAGCCAAACGAACAATCAGCCCCAGCATTTT.